Following are 8 T cell receptor beta chains from one sample sequenced in a study of CD8+CD57+ T cells in acquired aplastic anemia (dated by TCRdb to 2017 to 2018). TCRdb shows the sequencer as Illumina HiSeq 2000. Profiling of TCR beta VDJ combinations and CDR3 sequences used genomic DNA as the template. TCRdb redid the processing of the public reads, applying fastp at Q25 and MiXCR, and retained in-frame beta chains. Entries are consolidated by CDR3 protein sequence, retaining the most common genes and DNA. Across this sample there are just over 400,000 distinct CDR3 sequences, with just under 70% seen only once. Approximately 3.8% of the sample is in the top ten clones. Sequenced input: sorted CD4+, CD8+, or CD8+CD57+ T cells (not recorded which) from PBMCs. These receptors were obtained from a human donor in good health, serving as a control.

V is TRBV2 and J is TRBJ1-5; no clear D gene. This CDR3 is 13 amino acids long. Trimming took 8 bases from V and 4 from J, leaving 12 bases between them. Germline loops: CDR1 SNHLY, CDR2 FYNNEI. CDR3 residues: CASGVRGNQPQHF. The CDR3 DNA is TGTGCCAGCGGGGTCCGGGGTAATCAGCCCCAGCATTTT. Complete variable domain (other parts from reference TRBV2 and TRBJ1-5): EPEVTQTPSHQVTQMGQEVILRCVPISNHLYFYWYRQILGQKVEFLVSFYNNEISEKSEIFDDQFSVERPDGSNFTLKIRSTKLEDSAMYFCASGVRGNQPQHFGDGTRLSIL.

This clonotype was counted ten times or more. The genes are TRBV7-2 and TRBJ1-2; D is possibly TRBD1 (5 bases). Trimming took 1 base from V and 0 from J, leaving 15 bases between them. This CDR3 is built from 17 residues. Germline V gene data show CDR1 as SGHTA and CDR2 as FQGNSA. CDR3 sequence (DNA): TGTGCCAGCAGCTTAGTCGGGGGGTCGTTCACTAACTATGGCTACACCTTC. Residues: CASSLVGGSFTNYGYTF.

This clonotype was counted ten times or more. This chain uses TRBV9 with TRBJ1-4; D ambiguous. This CDR3 is 15 amino acids long. V was pared by 0 bases and J by 5 bases, with 11 bases between. Germline CDR1 and CDR2: SGDLS and YYNGEE. CDR3 region: CASSVAVGKNEKLFF. The CDR3 bases are TGTGCCAGCAGCGTAGCAGTGGGCAAAAATGAAAAACTGTTTTTT.

In the case of this clonotype: One end of the junction fails to match germline, which may point to a read error. The CDR3 region is CASSFGRGAGNTIYF. CDR3 nucleotide sequence: TGTGCCAGCAGCTTTGGCAGGGGCGCTGGAAACACCATATATTTT. The chain uses TRBV5-1 and TRBJ1-3; tentatively, D is TRBD1 (6 bases). CDR1 SGHRS and CDR2 YFSETQ come from the germline V gene. The CDR3 is 15 residues long.

This clonotype showed up just once. The chain uses TRBV19 and TRBJ2-5; D is perhaps TRBD2 (6 bases). The germline V gene has CDR1 LNHDA and CDR2 SQIVND (reference sequence). The CDR3 extends over 14 amino acids. Trimming stripped 0 bases from V and 4 bases from J, with 9 bases between. CDR3 coding DNA: TGTGCCAGTAGTATAGATGGGGGGAGAGAGACCCAGTACTTC. Translation gives CASSIDGGRETQYF.

This clonotype appeared a single time. The genes are TRBV7-9 and TRBJ2-7; D may correspond to TRBD1 or TRBD2 (5 bases each). V dropped 2 bases and J dropped 7 bases, with 18 bases sitting between them. This CDR3 spans 15 amino acids. In germline, CDR1 is SEHNR, CDR2 FQNEAQ (reference sequence). The CDR3 DNA follows: TGTGCCAGCAGCTTACCGGTGGGGCATCAGCGGGAGCAGTACTTC. This codes for CASSLPVGHQREQYF.

This chain joins TRBV29-1 and TRBJ1-1; 10 bases map to TRBD1. This CDR3 has 15 amino acids. Germline V gene sequence: CDR1 SQVTM, CDR2 ANQGSEA. Trimming cost V 6 bases and J 7 bases; bases outside gene matches: 14. This CDR3 is CSVKLPGQGTREAFF. CDR3 sequence (DNA): TGCAGCGTGAAGCTCCCGGGACAGGGGACACGTGAAGCTTTCTTT.

As for this clonotype: As the CDR3 is not closed by the conserved phenylalanine or tryptophan, this likely results from a read error. The DNA is left out, because the CDR3 cannot be placed on it with certainty; the CDR3 is given as TCRdb lists it. This chain connects TRBV7-2 to TRBJ2-5; TRBD1 is taken as the D call from the table, unchecked against the DNA. 13 amino acids form the CDR3, both terminal residues included. CDR1 and CDR2 from the germline V gene are SGHTA and FQGNSA. This chain's CDR3 is CASQAAPMQNQQY.